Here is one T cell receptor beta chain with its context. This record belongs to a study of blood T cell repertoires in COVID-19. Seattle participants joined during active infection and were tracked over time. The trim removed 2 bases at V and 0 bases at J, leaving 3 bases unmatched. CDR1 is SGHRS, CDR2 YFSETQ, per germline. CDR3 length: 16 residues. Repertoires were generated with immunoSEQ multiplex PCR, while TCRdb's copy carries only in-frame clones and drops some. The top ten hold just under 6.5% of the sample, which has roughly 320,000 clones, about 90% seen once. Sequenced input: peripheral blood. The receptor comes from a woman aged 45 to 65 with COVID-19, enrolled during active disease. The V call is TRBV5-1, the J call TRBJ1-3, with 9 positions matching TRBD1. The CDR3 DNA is TGCGCCAGCAGCTTCGGGACAGGGAGCTCTGGAAACACCATATATTTT. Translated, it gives CASSFGTGSSGNTIYF. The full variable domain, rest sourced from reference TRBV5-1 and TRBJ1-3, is KAGVTQTPRYLIKTRGQQVTLSCSPISGHRSVSWYQQTPGQGLQFLFEYFSETQRNKGNFPGRFSGRQFSNSRSEMNVSTLELGDSALYLCASSFGTGSSGNTIYFGEGSWLTVV.